A single sample is the source of the 18 T cell receptor beta chains below, sequenced in a study of T cell repertoires in cytomegalovirus infection. Using its own MiXCR run on the reads, TCRdb lists one record per CDR3 protein. This sample has fewer than 950,000 distinct CDR3 sequences; 30% to 35% occur once, and the top ten carry around an eighth. Antigen specificity for these receptors is unknown. The sample was cultured CD8+ T cells from PBMCs, taken from culture after CMV antigen stimulation. Receptor source: a human donor in good health (CMV status not recorded). Some clones in this sample may be carry-over from other donors' samples.

The genes are TRBV19 and TRBJ1-4; D gene unclear. CDR1 LNHDA and CDR2 SQIVND come from the germline V gene (reference sequence). Trimming removed 6 bases at V and 3 bases at J, with 11 bases between. This CDR3 has 14 residues. The CDR3 region is CASSRRDSNEKLFF. Written as DNA, the CDR3 is TGTGCCAGTAGCAGGCGGGATTCTAATGAAAAACTGTTTTTT. The full variable domain, rest sourced from reference TRBV19 and TRBJ1-4, is DGGITQSPKYLFRKEGQNVTLSCEQNLNHDAMYWYRQDPGQGLRLIYYSQIVNDFQKGDIAEGYSVSREKKESFPLTVTSAQKNPTAFYLCASSRRDSNEKLFFGSGTQLSVL.

The chain links TRBV11-1 to TRBJ2-2; no clear D gene. The CDR3 consists of 11 residues. Trimming shortened V by 3 bases and J by 9 bases, and 5 bases separated the two germline ends. Germline V gene lookup returns CDR1 SGHAT and CDR2 FQDESV (reference sequence). CDR3 sequence reads: CASSFSRELFF. In nucleotides, the CDR3 is TGTGCCAGCAGCTTCTCCCGGGAGCTGTTTTTT.

This clonotype showed up many times. This chain links TRBV7-8 with TRBJ2-1, with no clear D. V lost 6 bases and J lost 0, with 6 bases in between. The length of the CDR3 is 13 residues. From germline, CDR1 is SGHVS and CDR2 FQNEAQ. The CDR3 loop is CASRGSSYNEQFF. CDR3 bases: TGTGCCAGCAGGGGGTCCTCCTACAATGAGCAGTTCTTC.

The chain couples TRBV7-8 to TRBJ2-2, with 8 bases lining up with TRBD2. Per the germline V gene, CDR1 is SGHVS and CDR2 is FQNEAQ. CDR3 length equals 17 residues. The V and J ends lost 5 bases and 5 bases, in that order; junction bases with no gene match: 13. The CDR3 region is CASSIDPGLVYTGELFF. The CDR3 region has the DNA TGTGCCAGCAGCATCGACCCGGGACTAGTATATACCGGGGAGCTGTTTTTT.

This clonotype was found a few times. This chain connects TRBV7-3 to TRBJ1-2; TRBD1 might be the D (5 bases). The CDR3 contains 13 residues. Between the trimmed V and J ends, which lost 9 bases and 4 bases, there was a span of 15 bases. The germline V gene encodes CDR1 SGHTA and CDR2 FQGTGA. The CDR3 sequence is CARRGPATYGYTF. The CDR3, as DNA: TGTGCCAGAAGGGGCCCGGCCACCTATGGCTACACCTTC.

This clonotype was found a few times. The chain couples TRBV4-1 to TRBJ2-7; D is unclear. Per germline, CDR1 MGHRA and CDR2 YSYEKL. Deletions cut 0 bases from V and 1 base from J, with 10 bases between. The CDR3 has 15 amino acids. The CDR3 DNA reads as TGCGCCAGCAGCCAAGAAGACGGGCAGTCCTACGAGCAGTACGTC. Residues: CASSQEDGQSYEQYV.

The rearrangement joins TRBV19 to TRBJ1-2; D gene uncertain. The CDR3 loop spans 13 amino acids. V was clipped by 5 bases and J by 4 bases, with 11 bases between them. Germline loops: CDR1 LNHDA, CDR2 SQIVND (reference sequence). CDR3: CASSAQDGYGYTF. In nucleotides, the CDR3 is TGTGCCAGTAGTGCCCAGGACGGCTATGGCTACACCTTC.

CDR3 coding DNA: TGTGCCAGTAGTATGTCACAGGGGGGGACTGAAGCTTTCTTT. This sequence encodes CASSMSQGGTEAFF. The chain couples TRBV19 to TRBJ1-1; 8 nucleotides line up with TRBD1. CDR1 and CDR2 (germline): LNHDA, SQIVND (reference sequence). This CDR3 is 14 amino acids long. V shed 3 bases, J shed 5 bases, and the junction held 5 bases outside the gene matches.

The chain links TRBV6-6 to TRBJ1-1; TRBD1 agrees at 9 bases. V lost 4 bases and J lost 7; bases outside the gene matches: 4. Germline V gene data show CDR1 as MNHNY and CDR2 as SVGAGI (reference sequence). The CDR3 is 13 amino acids. CDR3 sequence (DNA): TGTGCCAGCAGTTGGACAGGGGTCAGTGAAGCTTTCTTT. Protein: CASSWTGVSEAFF.

This clonotype was seen a few times. V gene TRBV6-6 combines with J gene TRBJ2-7; TRBD2 aligns across 7 bases. In germline, CDR1 is MNHNY, CDR2 SVGAGI (reference sequence). The CDR3 spans 16 residues. Trimming cost V 4 bases and J 1 base; bases outside gene matches: 10. The CDR3 here is CASSLRAGRVSYEQYF. Here the CDR3 DNA reads TGTGCCAGCAGTTTACGGGCAGGGAGGGTTTCCTACGAGCAGTACTTC.

V usage is TRBV29-1 and J usage is TRBJ1-2; the D gene is possibly TRBD1 (6 bases). In germline, CDR1 is SQVTM, CDR2 ANQGSEA. V gave up 6 bases and J gave up 4 bases, with 12 bases separating them. The CDR3 covers 12 residues. CDR3 DNA sequence: TGCAGCGTGGACAGATTCAGCTATGGCTACACCTTC. Protein sequence: CSVDRFSYGYTF.

In its sample, this clonotype was seen many times. The chain links TRBV7-2 to TRBJ2-5, with TRBD1 matching 11 bases. V trimming: 4 bases; J trimming: 5 bases; junction bases outside the gene matches: 6. The CDR3 sequence is 15 residues long. Germline loops: CDR1 SGHTA, CDR2 FQGNSA. In DNA, the CDR3 is TGTGCCAGCAGCTCCCTGGACAGGGGGCCGGAGACCCAGTACTTC. Its protein product is CASSSLDRGPETQYF. Full variable domain (missing parts from reference TRBV7-2 and TRBJ2-5): GAGVSQSPSNKVTEKGKDVELRCDPISGHTALYWYRQSLGQGLEFLIYFQGNSAPDKSGLPSDRFSAERTGGSVSTLTIQRTQQEDSAVYLCASSSLDRGPETQYFGPGTRLLVL.

The chain recombines TRBV27 with TRBJ2-3, with 12 bases matching TRBD2. Germline V gene lookup returns CDR1 MNHEY and CDR2 SMNVEV (reference sequence). There are 18 residues in the CDR3. J was trimmed by 0 bases and V by 5 bases; bases with no gene match: 9. The CDR3 loop reads CASSPFGLAGISTDTQYF. In DNA form, the CDR3 reads TGTGCCAGCAGTCCGTTCGGACTAGCGGGGATTAGCACAGATACGCAGTATTTT.

There are many counts of this clonotype. The chain uses TRBV27 and TRBJ2-2; the D is unclear. CDR1 and CDR2 (germline): MNHEY, SMNVEV (reference sequence). There are 12 residues in the CDR3. Deletions cut 2 bases from V and 6 bases from J, with 4 bases between. In DNA, the CDR3 is TGTGCCAGCAGTTTAAGCGCCGGGGAGCTGTTTTTT. Translating it yields CASSLSAGELFF.

The V gene is TRBV2, the J gene TRBJ2-3, with D perhaps TRBD2 (7 bases). The V end lost 3 bases, the J end lost 5 bases, and 15 bases lay between the germline ends. CDR3 length equals 15 residues. Germline-derived CDR1 and CDR2 are SNHLY and FYNNEI. Here the CDR3 DNA reads TGTGCCAGCAGTGATAAGGGGGGGTGGGGAGATACGCAGTATTTT. Translated: CASSDKGGWGDTQYF.

This rearrangement joins TRBV19 to TRBJ2-1, with 12 bases aligning to TRBD1. Losses at the gene ends were 2 bases for V and 8 bases for J; bases not matched to a gene: 10. CDR1 is LNHDA, CDR2 SQIVND, per germline (reference sequence). The CDR3 consists of 17 residues. The CDR3 loop reads CASSILPGQGAFYEQFF. CDR3 DNA sequence: TGTGCCAGTAGTATACTCCCGGGACAGGGGGCCTTTTATGAGCAGTTCTTC.

This clonotype occurred a few times. This chain joins TRBV19 and TRBJ1-5; D is possibly TRBD1 (5 bases). CDR1 LNHDA and CDR2 SQIVND come from the germline V gene (reference sequence). Deletions cut 6 bases from V and 0 bases from J, with 15 bases between. The CDR3 consists of 16 residues. CDR3 in amino acids: CASRGGGAYSNQPQHF. The CDR3 bases are TGTGCCAGTAGGGGAGGTGGGGCATATAGCAATCAGCCCCAGCATTTT.

The rearrangement joins TRBV6-8 to TRBJ2-5; weak D call: TRBD1 (7 bases). CDR1 is MNHGY, CDR2 SAAAGT, per germline. CDR3 size: 14 residues. With 5 bases removed from V and 4 bases from J, the gap between germline ends came to 14 bases. CDR3 sequence: CASSQYRGGETQYF. CDR3 coding DNA: TGTGCCAGCAGTCAGTACAGGGGAGGAGAGACCCAGTACTTC.